This entry concerns a single T cell receptor beta chain. The antigen it binds to is not known. No base-level quality is on record; no much larger clone is a single base apart. CDR1 and CDR2, per the germline V gene, are SGHRS and YFSETQ. Trimming takes 2 bases from V and 4 bases from J, and the germline ends sit 15 bases apart. From the cysteine through the phenylalanine, the CDR3 covers 15 amino acids. Kept here is only the CDR3 DNA, which spans 45 bases and is read in frame from base 1. In the paper's terms, the treatment or condition label means: allogeneic hematopoietic cell transplantation with graft depleted of TCRalphabeta T cells and CD19 B cells. The children who served as transplant recipients had been given grafts of TCRalphabeta/CD19-depleted allogeneic hematopoietic cells. These data belong to a study of T-cell reconstitution after alpha-beta-depleted transplantation in children (TCRdb year 2016). Notes on the research overall: T-cell immune reconstitution after TCRalphabeta/CD19-depleted allogeneic hematopoietic cell transplantation in children was quantitatively tracked in the study by means of TCR repertoire profiling.

Broader findings and caveats from the paper: The apparently early alphabetaT-cell count recovery about two months after transplant was reportedly dependent on only several hundred rapidly expanded clones derived from non-depleted graft cells. In some patients, high TCRbeta diversity at day 60 was attributed to recipient T cells and intrathymic progenitors that had survived conditioning. The frequencies of hyperexpanded clones fell over the following months, and after one year, T-cell counts and TCRbeta diversity were mostly attributed to newly produced T cells.

Library preparation used PCR. The instrument was an Illumina HiSeq 2500. Molecular barcoding was employed in the preparation of TCR libraries, with unique molecular identifiers being used to normalize TCRbeta repertoire quantification. The public reads were quality trimmed at Q25 with fastp and then assembled into clones with MiXCR by TCRdb, keeping productive beta chains. CDR3 protein sequences are deduplicated, and each keeps its most common genes and DNA. Recorded for this sample are about 830,000 distinct CDR3 sequences; less than 20% of them occurred a single time. The ten largest clones add up to under 6% of the sample.

This TCR was recovered from a male patient under 18 who had a stem cell transplant for acute lymphoblastic leukemia, so the T cells may come from the graft donor. The chain uses TRBV5-1 and TRBJ1-1; TRBD1 is possibly the D segment (6 matching bases). The starting material was PBMCs, mostly from graft donor cells, obtained 360 days after TCRalphabeta/CD19-depleted stem cell transplant. The CDR3 protein sequence reads: CASSFAQGSSTEAFF. The nucleotides are TGCGCCAGCAGCTTTGCACAGGGATCGTCCACTGAAGCTTTCTTT.